This T cell receptor (beta chain) was recovered during a study of T cells after yellow fever vaccination. Germline V gene sequence: CDR1 SEHNR, CDR2 FQNEAQ (reference sequence). Trimming pared 5 bases from V and 4 bases from J, leaving 22 bases between. There are 17 residues in the CDR3. This clonotype occurred a few times. TCRdb redid the calling of the 5' RACE reads with MiXCR, one entry per CDR3 protein. Among 450,000 to 650,000 distinct CDR3 sequences listed, 13% were seen once. This TCR was recovered from a man younger than 40 who received the YFV17D yellow fever vaccine. This rearrangement joins TRBV7-9 to TRBJ2-3; maybe TRBD1 (5 bases). The sequences come from PBMCs, collected on the day of the yellow fever booster vaccination. CDR3 sequence reads: CASSPTVGPGGADTQYF. The CDR3 region has the DNA TGTGCCAGCAGCCCCACGGTGGGGCCGGGTGGCGCAGATACGCAGTATTTT.